The sequence of this T cell receptor (beta chain) was determined in a study of cytomegalovirus exposure and HLA in healthy donors. Both 60 Vbeta primers and 13 Jbeta primers went into the PCR. Clones were sequenced by immunoSEQ multiplex PCR, and TCRdb holds only the in-frame ones, with some missing. The table includes under 150,000 clones, 9.5% detected once. The CDR3 is 14 amino acids. Germline V gives CDR1 MNHEY, CDR2 SVGAGI. The germline V and J ends were trimmed by 6 bases and 8 bases, with 19 bases remaining between them. Sequencing input: PBMCs. The TCR was taken from a man aged 30-40 years in good health and CMV-seronegative. The chain has TRBV6-5 and TRBJ1-2; unclear D gene. The CDR3 DNA sequence: TGTGCCAGCAGGCCTCCCGGGAACCCTTGGGGCTACACCTTC. This encodes CASRPPGNPWGYTF.